This TCR beta chain derives from a study of T-cell reconstitution after alpha-beta-depleted transplantation in children. Unique molecular identifiers were incorporated during preparation of the TCRbeta library. TCRdb passed the PCR reads through MiXCR, listing each CDR3 protein once. The sample has 450,000 to 600,000 distinct CDR3 sequences, more than 9% seen once. Points on this clonotype: Its specificity is unknown. The CDR3 ends on some other residue instead of the conserved phenylalanine or tryptophan, so this is likely a read error.

Study findings and constraints: The main origin of T-cell counts and diversity one year after transplant was newly produced T cells. Reported findings indicate that, about two months after transplant, alpha-beta T cells came from several hundred expanded clones, which were derived from non-depleted graft cells. At day 60, the high TCRbeta diversity found in some patients originated from recipient T cells and thymic progenitors that had survived.

This sequence was found in a child aged 2 to 9 with inherited bone marrow failure, due to receive a stem cell transplant. The specimen was PBMCs, collected before TCRalphabeta/CD19-depleted stem cell transplant.

DNA of the CDR3: TGTGCCAGCAGTTTAAATAGCGGGAGGGCCATTACAGATACGCAGTATTCT. This codes for CASSLNSGRAITDTQYS. V and J are TRBV12-3 or TRBV12-4 and TRBJ2-3, with 11 bases fitting TRBD2. The V gene end was trimmed by 2 bases and the J gene end by 3 bases; junction bases not matched to a gene: 7. The CDR3 contains 17 residues.